These 16 T cell receptor beta chains were sequenced from one sample in a study of blood T cell repertoires in COVID-19. Sequenced by immunoSEQ multiplex PCR; TCRdb stores in-frame clones only, minus some. This table has about 460,000 clones, around 85% appearing once. Sequenced: PBMCs or T cells enriched from blood (not recorded which). These receptors were collected from a woman in her sixties or seventies who had recovered from COVID-19.

This clone was detected only once. This chain links TRBV27 with TRBJ2-1; TRBD1 aligns across 8 bases. J was trimmed by 16 bases and V by 4 bases; bases with no gene match: 6. This CDR3 comprises 11 residues. The germline gives CDR1 MNHEY, CDR2 SMNVEV (reference sequence). The CDR3: CASSSGQAGFF. In DNA, the CDR3 is TGTGCCAGCAGTTCGGGACAGGCGGGATTCTTC.

The chain combines TRBV3-1 (or the pseudogene TRBV3-2) with TRBJ2-1; TRBD2 matches at 15 bases. Germline V lookup: CDR1 LGHDT, CDR2 YNNKEL (reference sequence). The CDR3 spans 17 residues. Losses at the gene ends were 3 bases for V and 9 bases for J; bases not matched to a gene: 9. Written as DNA, the CDR3 is TGTGCCAGCAGCCACAGGACTAGCGGGGGGGCGGCGGGTGAGCAGTTCTTC. Protein sequence: CASSHRTSGGAAGEQFF.

V gene TRBV6-1 combines with J gene TRBJ2-1; 10 nucleotides match TRBD2. CDR3 length: 20 residues. V shed 2 bases, J shed 0 bases, and the junction held 13 bases outside the gene matches. Germline V gene data show CDR1 as MNHNS and CDR2 as SASEGT. CDR3 protein: CASSEWELAGPKGSYNEQFF. The CDR3, as DNA: TGTGCCAGCAGTGAATGGGAACTAGCGGGGCCGAAAGGCTCCTACAATGAGCAGTTCTTC.

The chain uses TRBV13 and TRBJ1-3; TRBD1 matches at 10 bases. Germline assignment: CDR1 PRHDT and CDR2 FYEKMQ (reference sequence). There are 15 residues in the CDR3. V was clipped by 5 bases and J by 0 bases; unmatched bases: 1. The CDR3 loop reads CASSRQGASGNTIYF. In DNA, the CDR3 is TGTGCCAGCAGCCGACAGGGGGCCTCTGGAAACACCATATATTTT.

J is TRBJ1-5 and V is TRBV27, with 7 positions matching TRBD1. The CDR3 runs to 14 residues. Germline CDR1 reads MNHEY; CDR2 reads SMNVEV (reference sequence). V lost 4 bases, J lost 6 bases, and 6 bases stayed unmatched. CDR3 nucleotides: TGTGCCAGCAGTTCCACAGGGGCCGGTCAGCCCCAGCATTTT. Encoded protein: CASSSTGAGQPQHF.

This rearrangement joins TRBV3-1 (or the pseudogene TRBV3-2) to TRBJ1-1; maybe TRBD1 (5 bases). Trimming stripped 4 bases from V and 8 bases from J, with 14 bases between. Looked up from germline, CDR1 is LGHDT and CDR2 is YNNKEL (reference sequence). The CDR3 is made up of 13 amino acids. The CDR3 bases are TGTGCCAGCAGCCCCCAGGGAGGGAACGAAGCTTTCTTT. Amino acids: CASSPQGGNEAFF.

The genes are TRBV2 and TRBJ1-2; possibly TRBD1 for D (5 bases). Germline CDR1 SNHLY, CDR2 FYNNEI. The CDR3 sequence is 13 residues long. V gave up 4 bases and J gave up 1 base, with 7 bases separating them. In DNA form, the CDR3 reads TGTGCCAGCAGTGTAAGGGGTAACTATGGCTACACCTTC. Its protein is CASSVRGNYGYTF.

The chain employs TRBV7-9 and TRBJ1-4; TRBD1 matches at 7 bases. The CDR3 spans 15 residues. V lost 5 bases and J lost 3; bases outside the gene matches: 6. The germline V gene has CDR1 SEHNR and CDR2 FQNEAQ (reference sequence). The CDR3 DNA sequence: TGTGCCAGCAGCCCGCGACAGGGAGCTAATGAAAAACTGTTTTTT. It specifies CASSPRQGANEKLFF.

This chain uses TRBV2 with TRBJ2-3; the D is unclear. CDR3 length: 13 amino acids. V was shortened by 4 bases and J by 2 bases, with 7 bases between the two germline ends. Germline lookup yields CDR1 SNHLY and CDR2 FYNNEI. DNA of the CDR3: TGTGCCAGCAGTGGCGAGTACACAGATACGCAGTATTTT. Its protein is CASSGEYTDTQYF.

The genes are TRBV18 and TRBJ2-3; 9 bases line up with TRBD2. The germline V gene has CDR1 KGHSH and CDR2 LQKENI. V shed 6 bases, J shed 4 bases, and the junction held 17 bases outside the gene matches. This CDR3 has 18 residues. The CDR3 is CASSPTPTPGLAADTQYF. For the CDR3, the DNA is TGTGCCAGCTCCCCTACTCCAACGCCGGGACTAGCTGCAGATACGCAGTATTTT.

The chain carries TRBV23-1 and TRBJ1-5; D uncertain. TRBV23-1 has ORF status, its function being uncertain. The CDR3 runs 14 residues. Deletions cut 2 bases from V and 5 bases from J, with 10 bases between. The CDR3 coding sequence is TGCGCCAGCAGTCAAGCACCGAGGGATCAGCCCCAGCATTTT. Protein: CASSQAPRDQPQHF.

A single count supports this clone. The V and J genes are TRBV7-6 and TRBJ2-7; 12 positions match TRBD2. Germline V gene sequence: CDR1 SGHVS, CDR2 FNYEAQ. The CDR3 spans 16 residues. Trimming took 4 bases from V and 2 from J; bases not matched to a gene: 6. The chain's CDR3 is CASSSPTSGGTYEQYV. CDR3 DNA sequence: TGTGCCAGCAGCTCCCCTACTAGCGGGGGGACCTACGAGCAGTACGTC.

V gene TRBV5-5 combines with J gene TRBJ1-5, with a possible D match to TRBD1 (6 bases). CDR1 SGHKS and CDR2 YYEKEE come from the germline V gene (reference sequence). Trimming took 4 bases from V and 3 from J, leaving 14 bases between them. This CDR3 comprises 15 residues. CDR3 nucleotide sequence: TGTGCCAGCAGCCCTGGGGGGGGCACCAATCAGCCCCAGCATTTT. Amino acid sequence: CASSPGGGTNQPQHF.

The J gene is TRBJ2-3, the V gene TRBV30, with a possible D match to TRBD2 (6 bases). The V and J ends lost 7 bases and 2 bases respectively, with 19 bases between them. Germline assignment: CDR1 GTSNPN and CDR2 SVGIG (reference sequence). The CDR3 is 15 amino acids. The CDR3 bases are TGTGCCTCTACAGCGGGCTTTCTTTCCACAGATACGCAGTATTTT. It encodes CASTAGFLSTDTQYF. The full variable domain, rest sourced from reference TRBV30 and TRBJ2-3, is SQTIHQWPATLVQPVGSPLSLECTVEGTSNPNLYWYRQAAGRGLQLLFYSVGIGQISSEVPQNLSASRPQDRQFILSSKKLLLSDSGFYLCASTAGFLSTDTQYFGPGTRLTVL.

The chain uses TRBV2 and TRBJ2-2; 11 bases are a match to TRBD2. In germline, CDR1 is SNHLY, CDR2 FYNNEI. The CDR3 is 17 residues long. V shed 7 bases and J 0 bases; nucleotides not matched to a gene: 7. For the CDR3, the DNA is TGTGCCAGCACCTCACTAGCGGGGGACCCGAACACCGGGGAGCTGTTTTTT. This gives the protein CASTSLAGDPNTGELFF. Variable domain in full (rest from reference TRBV2 and TRBJ2-2): EPEVTQTPSHQVTQMGQEVILRCVPISNHLYFYWYRQILGQKVEFLVSFYNNEISEKSEIFDDQFSVERPDGSNFTLKIRSTKLEDSAMYFCASTSLAGDPNTGELFFGEGSRLTVL.

This chain uses TRBV18 with TRBJ2-7; 9 bases line up with TRBD1. V lost 4 bases to trimming and J lost 1 base; unmatched junction nucleotides: 8. The CDR3 sequence is 16 residues long. From germline, CDR1 is KGHSH and CDR2 LQKENI. This chain's CDR3 is CASSLSRDRASYEQYF. The CDR3 DNA follows: TGTGCCAGCTCACTGAGCCGGGACAGGGCTTCCTACGAGCAGTACTTC.